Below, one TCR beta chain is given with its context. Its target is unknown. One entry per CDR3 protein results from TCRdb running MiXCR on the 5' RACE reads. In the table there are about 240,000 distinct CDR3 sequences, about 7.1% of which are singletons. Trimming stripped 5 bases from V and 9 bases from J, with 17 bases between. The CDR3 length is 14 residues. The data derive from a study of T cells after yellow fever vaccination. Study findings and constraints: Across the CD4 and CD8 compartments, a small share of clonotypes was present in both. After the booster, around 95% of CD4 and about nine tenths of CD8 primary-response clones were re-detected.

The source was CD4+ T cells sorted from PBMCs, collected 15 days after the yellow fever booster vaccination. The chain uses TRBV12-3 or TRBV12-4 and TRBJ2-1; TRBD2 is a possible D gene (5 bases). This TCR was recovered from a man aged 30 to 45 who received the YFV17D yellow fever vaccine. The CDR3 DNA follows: TGTGCCAGCAGTACTCCCTACCTAGCTGGTGAGCAGTTCTTC. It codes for CASSTPYLAGEQFF.